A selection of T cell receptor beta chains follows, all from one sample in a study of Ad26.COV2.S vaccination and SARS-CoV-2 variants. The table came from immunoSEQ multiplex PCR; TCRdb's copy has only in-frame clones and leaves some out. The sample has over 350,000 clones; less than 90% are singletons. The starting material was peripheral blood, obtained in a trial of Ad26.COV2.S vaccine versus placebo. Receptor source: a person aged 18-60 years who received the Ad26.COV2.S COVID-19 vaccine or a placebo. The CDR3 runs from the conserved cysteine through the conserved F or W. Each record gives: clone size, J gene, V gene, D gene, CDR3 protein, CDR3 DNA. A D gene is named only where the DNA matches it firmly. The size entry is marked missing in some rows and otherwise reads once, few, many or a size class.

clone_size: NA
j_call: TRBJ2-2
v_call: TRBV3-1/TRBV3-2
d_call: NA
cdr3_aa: CASKGGFLTGELFF
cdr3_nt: TGTGCCAGCAAGGGGGGGTTTCTGACCGGGGAGCTGTTTTTT

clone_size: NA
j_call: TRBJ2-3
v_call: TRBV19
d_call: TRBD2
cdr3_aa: CASSATSETDTQYF
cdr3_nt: TGTGCCAGTAGTGCGACTAGCGAGACAGATACGCAGTATTTT

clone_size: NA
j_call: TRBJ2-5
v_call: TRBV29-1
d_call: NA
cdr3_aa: CSVEGNFGPRETQYF
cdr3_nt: TGCAGCGTTGAAGGGAATTTTGGCCCGAGGGAGACCCAGTACTTC

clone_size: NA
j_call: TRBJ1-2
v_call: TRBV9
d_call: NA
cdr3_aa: CASSGSRERDLLFTF
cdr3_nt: TGTGCCAGCAGCGGAAGTCGCGAGAGGGACCTCCTCTTTACCTTC

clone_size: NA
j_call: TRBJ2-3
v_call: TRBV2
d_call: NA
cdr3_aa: CASRKRSDSLTQYF
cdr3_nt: TGTGCCAGCAGGAAGCGGAGCGATTCCCTCACGCAGTATTTT

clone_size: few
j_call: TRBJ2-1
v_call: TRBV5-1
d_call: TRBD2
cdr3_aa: CASSSGGDNEQFF
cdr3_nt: TGCGCCAGCAGCAGCGGGGGGGACAATGAGCAGTTCTTC

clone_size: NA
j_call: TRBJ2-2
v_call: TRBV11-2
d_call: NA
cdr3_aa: CASSRLMGGSGELFF
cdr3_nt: TGTGCCAGCAGCCGTCTCATGGGGGGCAGCGGGGAGCTGTTTTTT

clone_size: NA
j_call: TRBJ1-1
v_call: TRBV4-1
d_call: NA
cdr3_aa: CASSHPSEGDTEAFF
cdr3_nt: TGCGCCAGCAGCCATCCCTCGGAGGGGGACACTGAAGCTTTCTTT

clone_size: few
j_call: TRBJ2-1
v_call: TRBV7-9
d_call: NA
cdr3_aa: CASSLLTDNNEQFF
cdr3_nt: TGTGCCAGCAGCTTACTGACCGATAACAATGAGCAGTTCTTC

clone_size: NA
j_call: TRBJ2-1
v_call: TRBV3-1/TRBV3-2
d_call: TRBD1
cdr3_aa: CASSQGGPGQELF
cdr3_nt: TGTGCCAGCAGCCAAGGCGGTCCGGGACAGGAACTCTTC

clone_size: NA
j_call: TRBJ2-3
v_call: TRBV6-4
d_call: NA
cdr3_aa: CASSDSFVADTQYF
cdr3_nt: TGTGCCAGCAGTGACTCATTCGTCGCAGATACGCAGTATTTT

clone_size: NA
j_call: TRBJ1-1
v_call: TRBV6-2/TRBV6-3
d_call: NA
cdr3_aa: CASSYGPEAFF
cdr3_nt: TGTGCCAGCAGTTATGGACCCGAAGCTTTCTTT

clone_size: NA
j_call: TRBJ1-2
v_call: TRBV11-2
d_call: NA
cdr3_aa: CASSLLGDSYGYTF
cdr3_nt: TGTGCCAGCAGCTTATTGGGGGACTCCTATGGCTACACCTTC

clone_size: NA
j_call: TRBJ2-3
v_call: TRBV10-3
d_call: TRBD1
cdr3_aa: CAISGNRQGNTDTQYF
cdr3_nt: TGTGCCATCAGCGGCAACCGACAGGGAAACACAGATACGCAGTATTTT

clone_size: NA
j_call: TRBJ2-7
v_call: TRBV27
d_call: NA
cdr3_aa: CASSFGSGEQYF
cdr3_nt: TGTGCCAGCAGTTTCGGGTCGGGGGAGCAGTACTTC

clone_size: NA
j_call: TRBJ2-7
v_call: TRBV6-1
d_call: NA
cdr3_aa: CASSEASGNRAAYEQYF
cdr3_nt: TGTGCCAGCAGTGAAGCGAGCGGTAACAGGGCCGCCTACGAGCAGTACTTC

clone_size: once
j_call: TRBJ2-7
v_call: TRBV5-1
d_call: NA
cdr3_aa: CASSLALQSYEQYF
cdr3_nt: TGCGCCAGCAGCTTGGCTTTACAGTCCTACGAGCAGTACTTC